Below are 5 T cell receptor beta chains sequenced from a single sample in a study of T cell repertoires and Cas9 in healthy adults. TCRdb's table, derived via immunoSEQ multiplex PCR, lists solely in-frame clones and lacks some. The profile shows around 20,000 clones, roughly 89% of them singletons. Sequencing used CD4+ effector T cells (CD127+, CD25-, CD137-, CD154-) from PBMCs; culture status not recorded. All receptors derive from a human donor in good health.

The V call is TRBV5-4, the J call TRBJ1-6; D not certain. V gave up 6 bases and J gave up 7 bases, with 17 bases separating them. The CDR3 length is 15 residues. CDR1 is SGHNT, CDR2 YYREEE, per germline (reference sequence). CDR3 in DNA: TGTGCCAGCACCTCCGGGCAGGCCAGCAATTCACCCCTCCACTTT. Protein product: CASTSGQASNSPLHF.

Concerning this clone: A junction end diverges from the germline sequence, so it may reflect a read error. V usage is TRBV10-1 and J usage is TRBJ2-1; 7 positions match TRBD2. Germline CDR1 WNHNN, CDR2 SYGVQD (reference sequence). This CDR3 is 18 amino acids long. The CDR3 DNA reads TGCGCCAGCAGCGAGTCTGTGTTCGCAGCGGGAAGATACAATGAGCAGTTCTTC. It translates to CASSESVFAAGRYNEQFF.

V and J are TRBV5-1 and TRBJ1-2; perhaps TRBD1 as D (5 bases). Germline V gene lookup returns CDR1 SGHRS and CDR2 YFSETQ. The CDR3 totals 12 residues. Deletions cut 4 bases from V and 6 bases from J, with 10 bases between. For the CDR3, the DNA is TGCGCCAGCAGCCCGCGGGGCGATGGCTACACCTTC. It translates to CASSPRGDGYTF.

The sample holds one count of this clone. CDR3 loop: CASRESHNEQFF. The CDR3 DNA follows: TGTGCCAGCCGGGAAAGCCACAATGAGCAGTTCTTC. The V gene is TRBV28, the J gene TRBJ2-1, with a possible D match to TRBD2 (5 bases). Germline assignment: CDR1 MDHEN and CDR2 SYDVKM. V was shortened by 8 bases and J by 5 bases, with 10 bases between the two germline ends. The CDR3 covers 12 residues.

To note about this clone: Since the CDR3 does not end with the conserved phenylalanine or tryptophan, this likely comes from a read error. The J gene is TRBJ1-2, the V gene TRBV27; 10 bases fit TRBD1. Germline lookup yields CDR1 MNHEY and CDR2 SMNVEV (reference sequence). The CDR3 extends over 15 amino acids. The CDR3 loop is CASSLLAGQGDGYTL. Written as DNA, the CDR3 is TGTGCCAGTAGTTTACTAGCTGGACAGGGGGATGGCTACACCCTC.